This T cell receptor beta chain is drawn from a study of cytomegalovirus exposure and HLA in healthy donors. At the level of the study: The same platform as the 650 to 700 first-cohort repertoires was used for the 90 to 150 validation repertoires, a later analysis reported.

Only in-frame clones appear in the TCRdb table, and some are missing; sequencing was by immunoSEQ multiplex PCR. The sample includes around 190,000 clones, about 85% of them seen just once. Study-level points and caveats: Using the classifier, cytomegalovirus status was reportedly diagnosed with high specificity and sensitivity.

The donors belonged to the approximately 120-subject validation cohort, separate from the approximately 670-subject first cohort. A note on this clone: Its specificity is not known.

There are 14 residues in the CDR3. The germline gives CDR1 SNHLY, CDR2 FYNNEI. V dropped 6 bases and J dropped 8 bases, with 16 bases sitting between them. The chain links TRBV2 to TRBJ1-4; D not certain. The sequence derives from a man between 18 and 29 years old in good health and CMV-seropositive. Sequencing was done on a sample of PBMCs. CDR3 residues: CASSPYPPGEKLFF. The CDR3 DNA is TGTGCCAGCAGCCCCTACCCCCCGGGGGAAAAACTGTTTTTT.